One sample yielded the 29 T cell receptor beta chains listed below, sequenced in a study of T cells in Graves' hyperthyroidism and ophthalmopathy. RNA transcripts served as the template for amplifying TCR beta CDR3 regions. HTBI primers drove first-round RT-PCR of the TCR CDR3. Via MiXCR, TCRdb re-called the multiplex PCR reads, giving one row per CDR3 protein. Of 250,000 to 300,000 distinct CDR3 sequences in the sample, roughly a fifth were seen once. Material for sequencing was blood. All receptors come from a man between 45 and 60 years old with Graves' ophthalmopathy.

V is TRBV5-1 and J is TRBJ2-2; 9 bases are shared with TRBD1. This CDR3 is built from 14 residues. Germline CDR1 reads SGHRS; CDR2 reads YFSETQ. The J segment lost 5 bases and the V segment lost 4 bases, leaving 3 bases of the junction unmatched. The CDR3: CASSTGQGTGELFF. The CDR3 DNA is TGCGCCAGCAGCACGGGACAGGGAACCGGGGAGCTGTTTTTT.

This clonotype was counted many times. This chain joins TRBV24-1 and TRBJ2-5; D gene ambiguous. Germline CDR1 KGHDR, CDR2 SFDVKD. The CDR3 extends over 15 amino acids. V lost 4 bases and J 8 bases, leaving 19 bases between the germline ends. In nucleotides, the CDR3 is TGTGCCACCAGTGACCCCACCCGAGGCGGTGGAACCCAGTACTTC. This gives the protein CATSDPTRGGGTQYF.

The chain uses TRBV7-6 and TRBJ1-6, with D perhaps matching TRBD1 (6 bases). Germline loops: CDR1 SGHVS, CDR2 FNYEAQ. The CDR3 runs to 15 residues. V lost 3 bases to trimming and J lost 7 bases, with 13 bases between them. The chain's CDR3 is CASSLGGYGNSPLHF. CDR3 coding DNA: TGTGCCAGCAGCTTGGGGGGCTATGGGAATTCACCCCTCCACTTT. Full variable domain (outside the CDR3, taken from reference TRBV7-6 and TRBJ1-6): GAGVSQSPRYKVTKRGQDVALRCDPISGHVSLYWYRQALGQGPEFLTYFNYEAQQDKSGLPNDRFSAERPEGSISTLTIQRTEQRDSAMYRCASSLGGYGNSPLHFGNGTRLTVT.

CDR3 loop: CSVKGGGTEAFF. In DNA, the CDR3 is TGCAGCGTCAAGGGGGGGGGCACTGAAGCTTTCTTT. The chain uses TRBV29-1 and TRBJ1-1; TRBD1 is a possible D gene (6 bases). The V end was cut by 6 bases, the J end by 4 bases, with 12 bases between. Per the germline V gene, CDR1 is SQVTM and CDR2 is ANQGSEA. This CDR3 has 12 amino acids.

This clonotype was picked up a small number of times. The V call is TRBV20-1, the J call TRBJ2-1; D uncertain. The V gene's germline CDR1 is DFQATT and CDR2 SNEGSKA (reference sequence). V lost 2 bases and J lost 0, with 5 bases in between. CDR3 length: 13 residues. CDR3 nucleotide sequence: TGCAGTGCTAGACACAGCTCCTACAATGAGCAGTTCTTC. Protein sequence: CSARHSSYNEQFF.

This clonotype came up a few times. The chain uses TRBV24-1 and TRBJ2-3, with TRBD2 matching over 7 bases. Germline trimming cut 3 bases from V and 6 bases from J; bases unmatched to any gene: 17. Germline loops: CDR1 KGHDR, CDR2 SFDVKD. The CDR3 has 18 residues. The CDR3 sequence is CATSDPKPSGPPADTQYF. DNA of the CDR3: TGTGCCACCAGTGATCCGAAGCCTAGCGGACCCCCGGCGGATACGCAGTATTTT.

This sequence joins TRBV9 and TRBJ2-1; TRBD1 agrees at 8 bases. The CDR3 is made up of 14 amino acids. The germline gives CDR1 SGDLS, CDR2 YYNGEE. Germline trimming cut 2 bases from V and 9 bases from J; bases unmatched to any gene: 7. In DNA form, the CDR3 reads TGTGCCAGCAGCGTTTTGACAGGGGAAAGTGAGCAGTTCTTC. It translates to CASSVLTGESEQFF.

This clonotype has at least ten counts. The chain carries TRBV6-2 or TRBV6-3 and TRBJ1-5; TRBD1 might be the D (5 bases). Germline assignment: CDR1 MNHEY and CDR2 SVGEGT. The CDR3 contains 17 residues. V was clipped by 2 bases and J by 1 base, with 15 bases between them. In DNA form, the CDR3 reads TGTGCCAGCAGTTACGTTCCCGGGGGGATGAGCAATCAGCCCCAGCATTTT. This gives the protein CASSYVPGGMSNQPQHF.

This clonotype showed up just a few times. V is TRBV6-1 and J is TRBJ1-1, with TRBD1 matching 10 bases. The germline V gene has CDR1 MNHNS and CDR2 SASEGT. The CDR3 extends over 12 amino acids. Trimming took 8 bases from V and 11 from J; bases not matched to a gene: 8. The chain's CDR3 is CASDLGQGGAFF. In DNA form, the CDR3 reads TGTGCCAGCGACCTAGGACAGGGGGGCGCTTTCTTT.

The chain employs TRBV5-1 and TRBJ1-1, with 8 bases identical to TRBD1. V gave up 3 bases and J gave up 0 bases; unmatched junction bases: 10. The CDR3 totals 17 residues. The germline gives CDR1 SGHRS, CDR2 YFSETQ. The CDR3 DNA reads TGCGCCAGCAGCTCAGGGGGGACAGGACCCATGAACACTGAAGCTTTCTTT. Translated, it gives CASSSGGTGPMNTEAFF. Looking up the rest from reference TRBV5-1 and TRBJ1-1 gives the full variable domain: KAGVTQTPRYLIKTRGQQVTLSCSPISGHRSVSWYQQTPGQGLQFLFEYFSETQRNKGNFPGRFSGRQFSNSRSEMNVSTLELGDSALYLCASSSGGTGPMNTEAFFGQGTRLTVV.

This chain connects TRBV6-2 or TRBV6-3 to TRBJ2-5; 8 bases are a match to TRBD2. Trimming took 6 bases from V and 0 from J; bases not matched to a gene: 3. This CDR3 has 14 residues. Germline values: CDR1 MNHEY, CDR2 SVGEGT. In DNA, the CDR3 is TGTGCCAGCAGCCGGGAGGGGGACCAAGAGACCCAGTACTTC. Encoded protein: CASSREGDQETQYF.

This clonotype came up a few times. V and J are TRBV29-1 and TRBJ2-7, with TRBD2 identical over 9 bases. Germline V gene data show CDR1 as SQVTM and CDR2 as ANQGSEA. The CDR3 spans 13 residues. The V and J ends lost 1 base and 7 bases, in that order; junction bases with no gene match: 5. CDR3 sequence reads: CSVEGLAGKEQYF. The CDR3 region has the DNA TGCAGCGTTGAAGGTCTAGCGGGGAAGGAGCAGTACTTC.

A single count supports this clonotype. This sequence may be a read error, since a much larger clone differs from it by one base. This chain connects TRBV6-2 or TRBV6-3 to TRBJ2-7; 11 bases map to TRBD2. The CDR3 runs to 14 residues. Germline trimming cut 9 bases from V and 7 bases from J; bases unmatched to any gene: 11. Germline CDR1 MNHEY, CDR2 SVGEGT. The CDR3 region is CASLAGGPGREQYF. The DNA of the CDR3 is TGTGCCAGTTTAGCGGGAGGGCCGGGGCGTGAGCAGTACTTC.

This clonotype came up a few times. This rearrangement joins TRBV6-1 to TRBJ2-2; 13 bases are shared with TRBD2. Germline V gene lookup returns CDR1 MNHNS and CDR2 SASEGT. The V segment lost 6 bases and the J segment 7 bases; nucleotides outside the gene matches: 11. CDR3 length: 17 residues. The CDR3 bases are TGTGCCAGCAGGTCCGGGACTAGCGGGGTCGGTAGCGGGGAGCTGTTTTTT. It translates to CASRSGTSGVGSGELFF.

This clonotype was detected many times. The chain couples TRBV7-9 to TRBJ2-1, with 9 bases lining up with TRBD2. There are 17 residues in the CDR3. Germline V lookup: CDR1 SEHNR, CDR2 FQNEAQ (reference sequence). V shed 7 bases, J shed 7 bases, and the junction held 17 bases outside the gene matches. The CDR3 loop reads CASTSRAGGRGLNEQFF. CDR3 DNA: TGTGCCAGCACCTCGCGAGCGGGCGGGAGGGGATTAAATGAGCAGTTCTTC.

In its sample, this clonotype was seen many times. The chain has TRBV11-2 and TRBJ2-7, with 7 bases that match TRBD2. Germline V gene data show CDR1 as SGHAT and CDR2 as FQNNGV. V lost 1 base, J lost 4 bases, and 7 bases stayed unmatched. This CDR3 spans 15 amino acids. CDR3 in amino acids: CASSLGRGSWYEQYF. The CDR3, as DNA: TGTGCCAGCAGCTTAGGTCGCGGGAGTTGGTACGAGCAGTACTTC.

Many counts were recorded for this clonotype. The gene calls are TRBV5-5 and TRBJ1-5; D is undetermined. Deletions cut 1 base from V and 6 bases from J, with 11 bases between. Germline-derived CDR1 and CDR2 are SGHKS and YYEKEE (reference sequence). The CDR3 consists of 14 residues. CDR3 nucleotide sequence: TGTGCCAGCAGCTTGTACTATGAAACTCAGCCCCAGCATTTT. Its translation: CASSLYYETQPQHF. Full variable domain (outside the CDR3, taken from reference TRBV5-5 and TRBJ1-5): DAGVTQSPTHLIKTRGQQVTLRCSPISGHKSVSWYQQVLGQGPQFIFQYYEKEERGRGNFPDRFSARQFPNYSSELNVNALLLGDSALYLCASSLYYETQPQHFGDGTRLSIL.

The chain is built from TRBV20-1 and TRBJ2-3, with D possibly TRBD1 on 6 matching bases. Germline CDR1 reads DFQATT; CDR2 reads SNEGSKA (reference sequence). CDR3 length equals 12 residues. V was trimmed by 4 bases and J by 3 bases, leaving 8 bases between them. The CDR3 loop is CSAIQGTDTQYF. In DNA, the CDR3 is TGCAGTGCTATACAGGGTACAGATACGCAGTATTTT.

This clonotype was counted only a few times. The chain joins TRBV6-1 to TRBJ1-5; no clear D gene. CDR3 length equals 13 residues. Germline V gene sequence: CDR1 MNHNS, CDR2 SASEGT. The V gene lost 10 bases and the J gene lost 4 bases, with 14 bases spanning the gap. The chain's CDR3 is CATDLSMNQPQHF. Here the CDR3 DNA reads TGTGCCACCGACCTATCGATGAATCAGCCCCAGCATTTT.

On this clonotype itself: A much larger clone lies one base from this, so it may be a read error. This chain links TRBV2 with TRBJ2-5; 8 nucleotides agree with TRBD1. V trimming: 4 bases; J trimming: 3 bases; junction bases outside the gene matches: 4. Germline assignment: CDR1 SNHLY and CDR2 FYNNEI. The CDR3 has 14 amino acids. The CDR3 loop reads CASSVWTGKETQYF. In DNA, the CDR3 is TGTGCCAGCAGTGTCTGGACAGGGAAAGAGACCCAGTACTTC.

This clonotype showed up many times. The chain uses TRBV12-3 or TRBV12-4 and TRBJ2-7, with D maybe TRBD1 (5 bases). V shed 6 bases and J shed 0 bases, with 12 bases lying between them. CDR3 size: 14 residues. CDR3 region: CASSPKRGSYEQYF. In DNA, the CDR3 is TGTGCCAGCAGCCCTAAAAGGGGCTCCTACGAGCAGTACTTC.

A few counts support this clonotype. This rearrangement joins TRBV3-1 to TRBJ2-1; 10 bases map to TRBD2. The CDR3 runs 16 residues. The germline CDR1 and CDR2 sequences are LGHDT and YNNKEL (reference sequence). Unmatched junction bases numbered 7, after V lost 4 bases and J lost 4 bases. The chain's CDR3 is CASSPAGGGSYNEQFF. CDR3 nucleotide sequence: TGTGCCAGCAGCCCAGCGGGAGGGGGGTCGTACAATGAGCAGTTCTTC.

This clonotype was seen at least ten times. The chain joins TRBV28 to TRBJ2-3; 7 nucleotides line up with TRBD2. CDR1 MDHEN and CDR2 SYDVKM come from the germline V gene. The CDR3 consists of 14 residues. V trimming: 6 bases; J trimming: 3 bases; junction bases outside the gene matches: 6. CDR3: CASRIWTRTDTQYF. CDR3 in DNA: TGTGCCAGCAGAATCTGGACTAGGACAGATACGCAGTATTTT.

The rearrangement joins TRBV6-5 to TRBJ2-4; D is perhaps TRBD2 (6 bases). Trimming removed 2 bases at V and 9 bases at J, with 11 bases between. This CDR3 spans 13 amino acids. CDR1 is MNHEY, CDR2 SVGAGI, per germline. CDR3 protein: CASSYAGLIIQYF. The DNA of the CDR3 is TGTGCCAGCAGTTACGCGGGGTTGATCATTCAGTACTTC.

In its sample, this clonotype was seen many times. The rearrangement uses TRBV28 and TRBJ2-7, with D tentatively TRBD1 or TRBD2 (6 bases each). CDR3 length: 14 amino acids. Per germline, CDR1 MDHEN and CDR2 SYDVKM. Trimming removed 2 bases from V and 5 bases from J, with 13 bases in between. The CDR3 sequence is CASSLIGGQNEQYF. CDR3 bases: TGTGCCAGCAGTTTAATAGGGGGGCAAAACGAGCAGTACTTC.

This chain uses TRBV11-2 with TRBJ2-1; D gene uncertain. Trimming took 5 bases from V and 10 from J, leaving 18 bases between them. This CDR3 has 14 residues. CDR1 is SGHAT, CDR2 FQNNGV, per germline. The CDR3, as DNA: TGTGCCAGCAGCGCCCCTCGATGGGATCAGGAGCAGTTCTTC. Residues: CASSAPRWDQEQFF.

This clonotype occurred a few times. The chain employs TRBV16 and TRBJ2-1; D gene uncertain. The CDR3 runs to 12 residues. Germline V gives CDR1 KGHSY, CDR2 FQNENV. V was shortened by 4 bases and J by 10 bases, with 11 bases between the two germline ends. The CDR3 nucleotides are TGTGCCAGCAGCCGAAGGGAATACGAGCAGTTCTTC. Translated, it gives CASSRREYEQFF.

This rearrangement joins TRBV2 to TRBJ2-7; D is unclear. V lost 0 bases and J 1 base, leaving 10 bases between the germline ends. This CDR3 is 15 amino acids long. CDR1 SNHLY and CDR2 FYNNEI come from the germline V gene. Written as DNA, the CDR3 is TGTGCCAGCAGTGAAGCGCGAACTACTTCCTACGAGCAGTACTTC. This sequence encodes CASSEARTTSYEQYF.

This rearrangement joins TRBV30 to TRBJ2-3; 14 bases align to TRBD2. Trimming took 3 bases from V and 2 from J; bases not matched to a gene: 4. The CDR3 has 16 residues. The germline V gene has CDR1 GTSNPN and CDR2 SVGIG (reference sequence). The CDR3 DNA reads TGTGCCTGGAGGACTAGCGGGAGGGGGGACACAGATACGCAGTATTTT. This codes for CAWRTSGRGDTDTQYF.